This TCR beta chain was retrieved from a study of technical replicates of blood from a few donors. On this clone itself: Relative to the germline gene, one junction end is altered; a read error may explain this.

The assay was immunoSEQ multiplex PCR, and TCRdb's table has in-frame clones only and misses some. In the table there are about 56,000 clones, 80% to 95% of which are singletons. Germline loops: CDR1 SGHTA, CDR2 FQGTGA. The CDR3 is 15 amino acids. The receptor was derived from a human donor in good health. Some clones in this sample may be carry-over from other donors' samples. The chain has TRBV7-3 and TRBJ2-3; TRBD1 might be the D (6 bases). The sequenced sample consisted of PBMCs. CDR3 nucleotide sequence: TGTGCCAGCAGCTTAGGGGGTCGGGACACAAATACGCAGTATTTT. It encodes CASSLGGRDTNTQYF.